The 19 T cell receptor beta chains listed next were all sequenced from one sample in a study of cytomegalovirus exposure and HLA in healthy donors. PCR was performed using 60 Vbeta and 13 Jbeta primers. TCRdb's table, derived via immunoSEQ multiplex PCR, lists solely in-frame clones and lacks some. Among 150,000 to 200,000 clones listed, 80% were seen once. The source material was PBMCs. The receptors derive from a woman between 25 and 40 years old in good health and CMV-seronegative.

The gene calls are TRBV4-3 and TRBJ1-1, with TRBD1 identical over 8 bases. V lost 3 bases, J lost 1 base, and 7 bases stayed unmatched. The length of the CDR3 is 16 residues. The germline V gene has CDR1 LGHNA and CDR2 YSLEER. The CDR3 DNA follows: TGCGCCAGCAGCCAGGAGGACAGGGTCGGGAACACTGAAGCTTTCTTT. Amino acid sequence: CASSQEDRVGNTEAFF.

The chain recombines TRBV7-9 with TRBJ2-7, with 7 nucleotides matching TRBD1. CDR1 is SEHNR, CDR2 FQNEAQ, per germline (reference sequence). This CDR3 has 14 amino acids. J was trimmed by 0 bases and V by 6 bases; bases with no gene match: 5. DNA for the CDR3: TGTGCCAGCAGTTGGGGGACAGTCTCCTACGAGCAGTACTTC. This translates into CASSWGTVSYEQYF.

This chain links TRBV7-9 with TRBJ2-2; D is possibly TRBD1 (6 bases). The CDR3 is made up of 12 amino acids. V was pared by 11 bases and J by 5 bases, with 12 bases between. Germline V CDR1 and CDR2: SEHNR, FQNEAQ (reference sequence). The CDR3, as DNA: TGTGCCGTCCGAGGGGGTACCGGGGAGCTGTTTTTT. This translates into CAVRGGTGELFF.

The V gene is TRBV4-1, the J gene TRBJ1-2, with a weak D call TRBD1 (5 bases). CDR1 is MGHRA and CDR2 is YSYEKL in the germline V gene. The CDR3 covers 15 residues. V lost 1 base to trimming and J lost 0 bases, with 9 bases between them. The CDR3 bases are TGCGCCAGCAGCCAAGGGACAATAGCTAACTATGGCTACACCTTC. Its protein product is CASSQGTIANYGYTF.

The rearrangement links TRBV6-4 to TRBJ2-1, with 9 bases that match TRBD1. CDR1 is MRHNA, CDR2 SNTAGT, per germline. With V trimmed by 3 bases and J by 3 bases, 3 bases remained unmatched. CDR3 size: 15 residues. CDR3 sequence (DNA): TGTGCCAGCAGTGATACAGGGGGCTTCTACAATGAGCAGTTCTTC. Its translation: CASSDTGGFYNEQFF.

The J gene is TRBJ2-1, the V gene TRBV5-1, with 7 nucleotides matching TRBD2. The CDR3 sequence is 12 residues long. V lost 3 bases to trimming and J lost 13 bases; unmatched junction nucleotides: 7. Germline loops: CDR1 SGHRS, CDR2 YFSETQ. The CDR3 loop reads CASSWIGGLQFF. As DNA, the CDR3 is TGCGCCAGCAGCTGGATCGGGGGACTACAGTTCTTC.

Concerning this clone: Additional DNA sequences in this sample encode the identical CDR3. J is TRBJ1-2 and V is TRBV9; D is unclear. The CDR3 spans 13 residues. V was clipped by 0 bases and J by 2 bases, with 5 bases between them. The germline CDR1 and CDR2 sequences are SGDLS and YYNGEE. The CDR3 DNA reads TGTGCCAGCAGCGTAGCGCAGAACTATGGCTACACCTTC. Its protein is CASSVAQNYGYTF.

The chain joins TRBV10-1 to TRBJ2-7; 8 nucleotides match TRBD2. Germline-derived CDR1 and CDR2 are WNHNN and SYGVQD (reference sequence). The CDR3 totals 15 residues. Unmatched junction bases numbered 12, after V lost 5 bases and J lost 6 bases. The CDR3 loop is CASSPLSGGAGEQYF. The CDR3 DNA follows: TGCGCCAGCAGTCCCCTCTCCGGGGGGGCAGGCGAGCAGTACTTC.

The chain employs TRBV5-1 and TRBJ2-5; 8 bases are a match to TRBD2. Germline CDR1 reads SGHRS; CDR2 reads YFSETQ. The junction had 10 bases not matched to a gene; V was cut back by 4 bases and J by 5 bases. This CDR3 has 15 residues. The CDR3, as DNA: TGCGCCAGCAGCCCCCTGACGGGGGGGCCGGAGACCCAGTACTTC. It translates to CASSPLTGGPETQYF. The full variable domain, rest sourced from reference TRBV5-1 and TRBJ2-5, is KAGVTQTPRYLIKTRGQQVTLSCSPISGHRSVSWYQQTPGQGLQFLFEYFSETQRNKGNFPGRFSGRQFSNSRSEMNVSTLELGDSALYLCASSPLTGGPETQYFGPGTRLLVL.

V and J are TRBV4-2 and TRBJ1-1, with 9 bases identical to TRBD1. Germline values: CDR1 LGHNA, CDR2 YNFKEQ. The CDR3 runs 15 residues. J lost 6 bases, V lost 4 bases, and 9 bases had no gene match. CDR3 sequence: CASSRDRGEEAEAFF. The CDR3 region has the DNA TGTGCCAGCAGCCGAGACAGGGGGGAGGAGGCTGAAGCTTTCTTT.

CDR3 coding DNA: TGTGCCAGCAGCCCCCGGACAGGGGCTACCCTGGAGACCCAGTACTTC. It encodes CASSPRTGATLETQYF. The chain employs TRBV7-6 and TRBJ2-5; TRBD1 matches at 9 bases. The CDR3 contains 16 residues. V lost 5 bases to trimming and J lost 5 bases; unmatched junction nucleotides: 12. Germline V lookup: CDR1 SGHVS, CDR2 FNYEAQ.

This clone was seen only once. The chain carries TRBV6-5 and TRBJ2-7, with D possibly being TRBD2 (6 bases). The CDR3 is 15 residues long. V was pared by 5 bases and J by 1 base, with 15 bases between. The germline V gene encodes CDR1 MNHEY and CDR2 SVGAGI. CDR3 in DNA: TGTGCCAGCAGTCCTGGGACTTACGGGTCCTACGAGCAGTACTTC. Translation gives CASSPGTYGSYEQYF.

The J gene is TRBJ2-1, the V gene TRBV4-3; perhaps TRBD1 as D (6 bases). CDR3 length equals 19 residues. Trimming pared 0 bases from V and 3 bases from J, leaving 21 bases between. Germline CDR1 LGHNA, CDR2 YSLEER. CDR3 DNA: TGCGCCAGCAGCCAAGAATCCGGGGCTAGGACAGCGTACTACAATGAGCAGTTCTTC. This translates into CASSQESGARTAYYNEQFF.

The gene calls are TRBV27 and TRBJ2-7; the match to TRBD2 covers 9 bases. V lost 7 bases to trimming and J lost 0 bases; unmatched junction nucleotides: 7. The germline V gene has CDR1 MNHEY and CDR2 SMNVEV (reference sequence). CDR3 length equals 15 residues. CDR3: CASIGSGGLSYEQYF. In nucleotides, the CDR3 is TGTGCCAGCATAGGTAGCGGGGGCCTCTCCTACGAGCAGTACTTC.

This sequence joins TRBV6-5 and TRBJ2-5; the D gene is possibly TRBD1 (6 bases). The CDR3 runs 13 residues. Trimming stripped 4 bases from V and 5 bases from J, with 11 bases between. Germline CDR1 and CDR2: MNHEY and SVGAGI. The CDR3 coding sequence is TGTGCCAGCAGTTCTACAGGGTGGGAGACCCAGTACTTC. The encoded protein is CASSSTGWETQYF.

J is TRBJ2-3 and V is TRBV29-1, with 9 bases that match TRBD1. The germline gives CDR1 SQVTM, CDR2 ANQGSEA. The CDR3 sequence is 13 residues long. The trim removed 4 bases at V and 3 bases at J, leaving 2 bases unmatched. Here the CDR3 DNA reads TGCAGCGTTGGACAGGGGGTTACAGATACGCAGTATTTT. Its protein is CSVGQGVTDTQYF.

The CDR3 region is CASSSIRDSVGNEKLFF. As DNA, the CDR3 is TGTGCCAGCAGTTCGATCCGGGACAGCGTTGGTAATGAAAAACTGTTTTTT. The chain has TRBV27 and TRBJ1-4; 7 bases align to TRBD1. V lost 4 bases and J lost 4; bases outside the gene matches: 12. The germline V gene encodes CDR1 MNHEY and CDR2 SMNVEV (reference sequence). CDR3 length: 17 amino acids.

Only a few counts were recorded for this clone. The gene calls are TRBV7-3 and TRBJ2-5; 9 nucleotides agree with TRBD2. After removal of 8 bases from V and 12 bases from J, the junction contained 13 bases not matched to a gene. The CDR3 is 13 amino acids. The germline gives CDR1 SGHTA, CDR2 FQGTGA. CDR3 residues: CASSSALAGKKYF. The CDR3 coding sequence is TGTGCCAGCTCTTCGGCCCTAGCGGGGAAGAAGTACTTC.

This clone was recorded only once. The V and J genes are TRBV30 and TRBJ2-3, with a possible D match to TRBD2 (7 bases). Deletions cut 6 bases from V and 6 bases from J, with 22 bases between. CDR3 size: 15 residues. Germline V CDR1 and CDR2: GTSNPN, SVGIG (reference sequence). In DNA, the CDR3 is TGTGCCTGTTTGGGGGGGCAGTCAATGTTGGATACGCAGTATTTT. Amino acid sequence: CACLGGQSMLDTQYF.